This T cell receptor (beta chain) was sequenced in a study of cytomegalovirus exposure and HLA in healthy donors listed by TCRdb under 2017. Context from the whole study: The 666 repertoires of the first cohort and the 120 validation repertoires were produced on the same platform, according to a later analysis. The study aimed to test whether cataloging public T cell receptors could reveal signatures of past pathogen exposure. A separate validation cohort of 90 to 150 different subjects was used in addition to the roughly 720-subject first cohort. To predict cytomegalovirus infection status, the study combined high-throughput TCR immunosequencing, statistical association of individual TCRs with disease status, and machine learning.

The CDR3 measures 14 amino acids from cysteine to phenylalanine. Kept here is only the CDR3 DNA, which spans 42 bases and is read in frame from base 1. CDR1 and CDR2 are drawn from the germline V gene: MNHNS, SASEGT. The junction shows trimming of 1 base on V and 4 bases on J, plus 10 bases between the germline ends. General conclusions and limits of the study: The study gave a list of about 160 TCR beta chains associated with cytomegalovirus. Of the cluster scores, 90% to 95% were above 0 in a later analysis, which found that TCRs clustered in the first cohort also tended to co-occur in the 95 to 150 validation repertoires. According to the authors, the approach could potentially be generalized to other disease states and immunological phenotypes. Three of the identified cytomegalovirus-associated TCR beta chains were confirmed in vitro to be specific for cytomegalovirus antigens. A later analysis had no HLA typing for the validation cohort, so co-occurrence there was scored across all 130 or so repertoires. The classifier was reported to diagnose cytomegalovirus status with high specificity and sensitivity in both the original cohort and the validation cohort. Across donors, most TCR sequences were observed very rarely, whereas some public TCRs were present in many individuals.

Receptors were amplified or captured by the immunoSEQ multiplex PCR assay. As for the original processing: To diagnose cytomegalovirus status from the catalog of TCR beta chain sequences, a statistical classification framework was built. What TCRdb holds here is the immuneACCESS table cut down to in-frame rearrangements. Part of the clones is not present; checked against another copy, under half of the missing clones reflect an unresolved V gene, and the others are unexplained. The V and J calls and the clone size are those of that table, but D and trimming were determined from the DNA. This sample lists 200,000 to 250,000 clones; around 78% were detected once. Jointly, the top ten make up 4.5% to 6% of the sample. Donors formed part of the validation cohort, which comprised 120 subjects and was distinct from the first cohort of 666 subjects. To note about this clone: Its recognized antigen is unknown. Nothing much larger sits one base from this clone, and base qualities are not available.

The chain is encoded by TRBV6-1 joined to TRBJ2-5; tentative D gene TRBD1, with 6 bases matching. Input material: PBMCs. This sequence originates from a woman aged 18 to 35 in good health and CMV-seronegative. The CDR3: CASSEGDIRETQYF. The nucleotides are TGTGCCAGCAGTGAAGGGGACATCCGAGAGACCCAGTACTTC.